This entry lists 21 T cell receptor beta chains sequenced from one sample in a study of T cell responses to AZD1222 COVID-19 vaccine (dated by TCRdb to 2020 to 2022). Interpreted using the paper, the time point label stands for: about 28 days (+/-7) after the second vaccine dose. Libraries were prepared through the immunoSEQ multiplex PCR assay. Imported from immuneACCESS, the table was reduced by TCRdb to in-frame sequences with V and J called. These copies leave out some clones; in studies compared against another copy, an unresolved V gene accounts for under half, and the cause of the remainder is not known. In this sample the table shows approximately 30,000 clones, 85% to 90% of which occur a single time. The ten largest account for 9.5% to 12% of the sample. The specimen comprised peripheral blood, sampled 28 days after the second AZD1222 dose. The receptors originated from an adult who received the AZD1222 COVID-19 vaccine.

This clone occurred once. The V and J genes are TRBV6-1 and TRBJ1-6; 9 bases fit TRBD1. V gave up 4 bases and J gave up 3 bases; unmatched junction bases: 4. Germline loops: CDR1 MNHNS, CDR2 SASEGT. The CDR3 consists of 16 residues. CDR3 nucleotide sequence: TGTGCCAGCAGTGGAACGGGACAGGGCTATAATTCACCCCTCCACTTT. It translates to CASSGTGQGYNSPLHF.

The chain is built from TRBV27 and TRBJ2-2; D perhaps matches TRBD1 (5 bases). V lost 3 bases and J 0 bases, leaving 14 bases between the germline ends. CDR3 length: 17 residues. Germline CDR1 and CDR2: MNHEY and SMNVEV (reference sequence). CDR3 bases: TGTGCCAGCAGTTTCAGGGTAGACAGAGCGAACACCGGGGAGCTGTTTTTT. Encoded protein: CASSFRVDRANTGELFF.

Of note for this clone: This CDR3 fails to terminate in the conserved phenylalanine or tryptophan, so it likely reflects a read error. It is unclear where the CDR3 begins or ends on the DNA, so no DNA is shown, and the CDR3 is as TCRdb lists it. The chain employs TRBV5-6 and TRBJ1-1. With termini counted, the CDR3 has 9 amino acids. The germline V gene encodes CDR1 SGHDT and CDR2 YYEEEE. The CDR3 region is CASSLAEGD.

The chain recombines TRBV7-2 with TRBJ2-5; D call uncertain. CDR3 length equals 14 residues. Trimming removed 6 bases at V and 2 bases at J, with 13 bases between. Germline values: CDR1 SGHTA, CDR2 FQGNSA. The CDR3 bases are TGTGCCAGCAGATCGGCGGCCATTCAAGAGACCCAGTACTTC. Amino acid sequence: CASRSAAIQETQYF.

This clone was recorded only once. The CDR3 here is CARSPLTGWDYEQYF. The CDR3 DNA reads as TGTGCCAGAAGCCCCTTGACGGGGTGGGACTACGAGCAGTACTTC. V and J are TRBV5-3 and TRBJ2-7; D perhaps matches TRBD2 (5 bases). TRBV5-3 is known as an ORF, though its function is uncertain. V was trimmed by 4 bases and J by 3 bases, leaving 17 bases between them. The CDR3 runs to 15 residues.

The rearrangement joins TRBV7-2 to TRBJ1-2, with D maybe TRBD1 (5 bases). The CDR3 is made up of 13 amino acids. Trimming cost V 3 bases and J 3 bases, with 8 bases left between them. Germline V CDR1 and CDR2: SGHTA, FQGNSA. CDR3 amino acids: CASSFGGDYGYTF. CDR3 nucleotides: TGTGCCAGCAGCTTCGGAGGGGACTATGGCTACACCTTC.

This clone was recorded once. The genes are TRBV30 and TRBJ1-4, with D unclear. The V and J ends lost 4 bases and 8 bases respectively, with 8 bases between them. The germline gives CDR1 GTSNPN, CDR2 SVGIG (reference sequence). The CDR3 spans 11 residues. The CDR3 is CAWNNGEKLFF. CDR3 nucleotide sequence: TGTGCCTGGAATAACGGAGAAAAACTGTTTTTT.

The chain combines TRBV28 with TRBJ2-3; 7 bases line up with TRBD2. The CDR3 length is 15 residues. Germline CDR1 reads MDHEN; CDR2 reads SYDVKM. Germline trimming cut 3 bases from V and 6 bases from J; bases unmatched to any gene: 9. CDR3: CASSFGVGTKDTQYF. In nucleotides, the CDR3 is TGTGCCAGCAGTTTTGGGGTTGGGACTAAGGATACGCAGTATTTT.

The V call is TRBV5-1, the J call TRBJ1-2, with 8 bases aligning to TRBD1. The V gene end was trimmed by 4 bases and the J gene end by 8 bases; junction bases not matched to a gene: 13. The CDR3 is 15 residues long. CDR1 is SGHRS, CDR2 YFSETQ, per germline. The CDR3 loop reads CASSPQGQVIGGYTF. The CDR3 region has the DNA TGCGCCAGCAGCCCGCAGGGACAGGTGATTGGCGGCTACACCTTC.

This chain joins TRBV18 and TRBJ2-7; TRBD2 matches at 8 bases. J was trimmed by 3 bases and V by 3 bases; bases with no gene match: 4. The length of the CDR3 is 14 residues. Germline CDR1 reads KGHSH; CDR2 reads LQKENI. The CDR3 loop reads CASSPGTSGYEQYF. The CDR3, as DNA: TGTGCCAGCTCACCGGGGACTAGTGGCTACGAGCAGTACTTC.

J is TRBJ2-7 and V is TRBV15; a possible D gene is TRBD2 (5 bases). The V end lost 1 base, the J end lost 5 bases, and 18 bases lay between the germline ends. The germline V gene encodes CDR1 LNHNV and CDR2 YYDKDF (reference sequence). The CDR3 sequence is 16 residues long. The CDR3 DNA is TGTGCCACCAGCAGAGTCAGGACTTCCGTAGCCCACGAGCAGTACTTC. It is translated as CATSRVRTSVAHEQYF.

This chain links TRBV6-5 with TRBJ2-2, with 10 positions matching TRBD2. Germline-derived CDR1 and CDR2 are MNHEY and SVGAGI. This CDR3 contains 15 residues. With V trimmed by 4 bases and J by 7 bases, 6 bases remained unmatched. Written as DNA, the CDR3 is TGTGCCAGCAGTTCGATAGCGGGGGGAGTCGGGGAGCTGTTTTTT. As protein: CASSSIAGGVGELFF.

The CDR3 here is CASSRQNNSPLHF. CDR3 nucleotide sequence: TGTGCCAGCAGTCGTCAGAATAATTCACCCCTCCACTTT. The rearrangement joins TRBV28 to TRBJ1-6; unclear D gene. The V end was cut by 5 bases, the J end by 5 bases, with 7 bases between. Germline values: CDR1 MDHEN, CDR2 SYDVKM. This CDR3 contains 13 residues.

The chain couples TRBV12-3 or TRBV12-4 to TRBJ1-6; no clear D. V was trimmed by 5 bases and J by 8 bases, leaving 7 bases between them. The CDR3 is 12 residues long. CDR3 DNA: TGTGCCAGCAGTCAGTATTATTCACCCCTCCACTTT. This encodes CASSQYYSPLHF.

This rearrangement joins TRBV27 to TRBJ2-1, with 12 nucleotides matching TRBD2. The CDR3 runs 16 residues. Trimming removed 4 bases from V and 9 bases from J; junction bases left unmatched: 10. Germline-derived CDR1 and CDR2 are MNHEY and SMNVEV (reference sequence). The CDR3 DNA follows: TGTGCCAGCAGTTCCCGGACTAGCGGGAAAACGGGTGAGCAGTTCTTC. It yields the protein CASSSRTSGKTGEQFF.

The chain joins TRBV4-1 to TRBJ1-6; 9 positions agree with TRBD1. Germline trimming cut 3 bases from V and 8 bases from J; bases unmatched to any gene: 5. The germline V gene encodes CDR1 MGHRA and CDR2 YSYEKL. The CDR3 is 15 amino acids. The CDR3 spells CASSQTRDRDSPLHF. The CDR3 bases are TGCGCCAGCAGCCAGACCCGGGACAGGGATTCACCCCTCCACTTT.

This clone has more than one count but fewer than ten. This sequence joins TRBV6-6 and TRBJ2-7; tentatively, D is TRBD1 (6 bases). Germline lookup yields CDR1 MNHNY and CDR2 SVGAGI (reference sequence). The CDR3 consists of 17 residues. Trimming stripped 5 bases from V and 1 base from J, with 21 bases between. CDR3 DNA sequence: TGTGCCAGCAGTCCTCAATACAGGGAAGTCCTTTCCTACGAGCAGTACTTC. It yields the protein CASSPQYREVLSYEQYF.

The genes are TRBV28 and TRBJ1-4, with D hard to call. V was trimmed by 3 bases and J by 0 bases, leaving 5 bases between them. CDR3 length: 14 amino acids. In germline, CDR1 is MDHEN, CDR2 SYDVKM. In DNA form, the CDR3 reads TGTGCCAGCAGTTTGCCAGCAACTAATGAAAAACTGTTTTTT. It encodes CASSLPATNEKLFF.

CDR3 coding DNA: TGTGCCAGCAGCTTGGGGAAGGGGTACGAGACCCAGTACTTC. This sequence encodes CASSLGKGYETQYF. The genes are TRBV13 and TRBJ2-5; possible D gene TRBD1, 5 bases. The CDR3 is made up of 14 amino acids. The V gene's germline CDR1 is PRHDT and CDR2 FYEKMQ (reference sequence). Trimming removed 3 bases from V and 5 bases from J, with 13 bases in between.

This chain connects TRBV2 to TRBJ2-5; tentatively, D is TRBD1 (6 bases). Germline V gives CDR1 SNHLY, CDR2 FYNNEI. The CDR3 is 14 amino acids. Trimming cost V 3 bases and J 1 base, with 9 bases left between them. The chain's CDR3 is CASSEQGFQETQYF. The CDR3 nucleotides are TGTGCCAGCAGTGAGCAGGGGTTCCAAGAGACCCAGTACTTC. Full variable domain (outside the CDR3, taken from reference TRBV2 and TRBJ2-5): EPEVTQTPSHQVTQMGQEVILRCVPISNHLYFYWYRQILGQKVEFLVSFYNNEISEKSEIFDDQFSVERPDGSNFTLKIRSTKLEDSAMYFCASSEQGFQETQYFGPGTRLLVL.

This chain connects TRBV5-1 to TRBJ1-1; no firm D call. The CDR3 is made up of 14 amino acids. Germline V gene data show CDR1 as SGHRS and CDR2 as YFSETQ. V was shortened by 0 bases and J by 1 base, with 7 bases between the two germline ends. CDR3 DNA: TGCGCCAGCAGCTTGGAGGGAAGGAACACTGAAGCTTTCTTT. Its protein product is CASSLEGRNTEAFF.